This T cell receptor beta chain was retrieved from a study of T cells in Graves' hyperthyroidism and ophthalmopathy. Study context: Staff took peripheral blood when the initial diagnosis was made, before any treatment began. Study conclusions and caveats: Blood also contained most expanded thyroid clonotypes above 0.001.

The table lists this clonotype with many counts. Its antigen is undetermined. The V and J ends lost 1 base and 5 bases, in that order; junction bases with no gene match: 1. Germline V CDR1 and CDR2: LNHNV, YYDKDF (reference sequence). This CDR3 region has 13 residues. TCR beta CDR3 regions were amplified from RNA. The HTBI primer set drove a first-round RT-PCR of the TCR CDR3. TCRdb reprocessed the multiplex PCR reads with MiXCR, giving one entry per CDR3 protein. The data contain about 350,000 distinct CDR3 sequences, around 14% of them seen just once; the ten biggest clones take up roughly 24%. This TCR was sampled from a woman aged 25 to 39 with Graves' hyperthyroidism. J is TRBJ1-2 and V is TRBV15; TRBD1 aligns across 7 bases. Sequenced input: blood. CDR3 in amino acids: CATSRVQGYGYTF. CDR3 nucleotide sequence: TGTGCCACCAGCAGAGTACAGGGGTATGGCTACACCTTC. The whole variable domain, remainder taken from reference TRBV15 and TRBJ1-2, is DAMVIQNPRYQVTQFGKPVTLSCSQTLNHNVMYWYQQKSSQAPKLLFHYYDKDFNNEADTPDNFQSRRPNTSFCFLDIRSPGLGDTAMYLCATSRVQGYGYTFGSGTRLTVV.